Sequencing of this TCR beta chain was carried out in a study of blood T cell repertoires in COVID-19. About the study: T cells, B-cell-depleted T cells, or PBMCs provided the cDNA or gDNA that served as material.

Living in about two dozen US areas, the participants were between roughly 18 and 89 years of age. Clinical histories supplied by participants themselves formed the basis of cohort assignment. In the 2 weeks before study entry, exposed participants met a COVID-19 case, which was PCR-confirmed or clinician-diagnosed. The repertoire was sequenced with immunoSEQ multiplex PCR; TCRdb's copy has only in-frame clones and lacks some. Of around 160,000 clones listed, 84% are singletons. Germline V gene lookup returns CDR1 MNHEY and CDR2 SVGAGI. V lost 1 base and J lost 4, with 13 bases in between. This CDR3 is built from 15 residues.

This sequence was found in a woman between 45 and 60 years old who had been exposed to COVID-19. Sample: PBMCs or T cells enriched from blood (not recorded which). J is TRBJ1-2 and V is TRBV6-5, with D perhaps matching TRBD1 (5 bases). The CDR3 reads CASSYFDSAGYGYTF. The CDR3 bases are TGTGCCAGCAGTTACTTTGACAGCGCAGGCTATGGCTACACCTTC.